The source of this T cell receptor (beta chain) is a study of graft-versus-host responses after intestinal transplantation. Study-wide context: Among the recipients, transplants were multivisceral, liver-intestinal, or isolated intestinal. Uniformly, recipients were administered anti-thymocyte globulin induction with subsequent tacrolimus and steroids for approximately three years.

Study-wide points: The study found high graft-versus-host to host-versus-graft clonal ratios in allografts of patients with graft-donor T cell macrochimerism.

To note about this clone: Its antigen is not identified.

Trimming removed 0 bases from V and 10 bases from J; junction bases left unmatched: 3. This CDR3 contains 13 residues. Per the germline V gene, CDR1 is LGHNA and CDR2 is YNFKEQ. Generated by immunoSEQ multiplex PCR, the TCRdb table keeps only in-frame clones and is missing some. The sample has fewer than 150,000 clones, approximately 92% seen once. The source material was unstimulated CD4+ T cells sorted from spleen or lymph node cells, sampled before intestinal transplant. The sequence was obtained from a human donor who received an intestinal transplant. This sequence joins TRBV4-2 and TRBJ1-1, with TRBD1 matching 9 bases. In DNA form, the CDR3 reads TGTGCCAGCAGCCAAGATTTGGACAGGGGAGCTTTCTTT. Translating gives CASSQDLDRGAFF.